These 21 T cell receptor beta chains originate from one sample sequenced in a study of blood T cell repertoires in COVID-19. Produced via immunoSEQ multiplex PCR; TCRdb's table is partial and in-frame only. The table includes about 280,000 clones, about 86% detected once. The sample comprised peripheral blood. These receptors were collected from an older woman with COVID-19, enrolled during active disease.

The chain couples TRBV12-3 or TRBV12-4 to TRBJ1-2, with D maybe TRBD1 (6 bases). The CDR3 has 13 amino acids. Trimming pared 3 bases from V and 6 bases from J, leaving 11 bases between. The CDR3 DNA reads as TGTGCCAGCAGTTTTGGGGGGGCGGATGGCTACACCTTC. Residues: CASSFGGADGYTF.

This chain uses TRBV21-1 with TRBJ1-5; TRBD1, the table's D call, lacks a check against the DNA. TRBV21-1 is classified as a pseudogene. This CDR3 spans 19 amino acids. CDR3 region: CASSKEGTRDRESNQPQHF. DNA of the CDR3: TGTGCCAGCAGCAAAGAAGGGACCCGGGACAGGGAAAGCAATCAGCCCCAGCATTTT.

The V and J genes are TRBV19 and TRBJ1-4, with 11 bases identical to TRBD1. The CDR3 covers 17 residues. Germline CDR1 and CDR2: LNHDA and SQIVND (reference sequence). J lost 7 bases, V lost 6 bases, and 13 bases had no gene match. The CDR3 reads CASSAPGQGVRGEKLFF. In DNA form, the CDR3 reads TGTGCCAGTAGCGCACCGGGACAGGGGGTTAGAGGTGAAAAACTGTTTTTT.

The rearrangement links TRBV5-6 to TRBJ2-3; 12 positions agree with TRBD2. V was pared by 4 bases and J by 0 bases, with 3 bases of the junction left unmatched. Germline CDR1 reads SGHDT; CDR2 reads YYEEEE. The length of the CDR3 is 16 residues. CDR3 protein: CASSPTSGGSTDTQYF. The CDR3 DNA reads TGTGCCAGCAGCCCGACTAGCGGGGGTAGCACAGATACGCAGTATTTT. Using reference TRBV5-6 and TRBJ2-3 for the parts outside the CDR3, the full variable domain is DAGVTQSPTHLIKTRGQQVTLRCSPKSGHDTVSWYQQALGQGPQFIFQYYEEEERQRGNFPDRFSGHQFPNYSSELNVNALLLGDSALYLCASSPTSGGSTDTQYFGPGTRLTVL.

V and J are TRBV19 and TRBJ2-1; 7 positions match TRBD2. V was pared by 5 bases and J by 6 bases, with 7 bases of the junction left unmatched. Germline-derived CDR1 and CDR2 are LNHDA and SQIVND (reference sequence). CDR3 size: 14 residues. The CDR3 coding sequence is TGTGCCAGTAGTCCCGGGGTAGCGGGCAATGAGCAGTTCTTC. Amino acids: CASSPGVAGNEQFF.

The CDR3 bases are TGTGCCAGCAGCGGAGGGGATGAGCAGTTCTTC. It translates to CASSGGDEQFF. The chain carries TRBV2 and TRBJ2-1, with D possibly TRBD2 on 6 matching bases. The CDR3 loop spans 11 amino acids. Germline assignment: CDR1 SNHLY and CDR2 FYNNEI. Trimming removed 6 bases at V and 8 bases at J, with 8 bases between.

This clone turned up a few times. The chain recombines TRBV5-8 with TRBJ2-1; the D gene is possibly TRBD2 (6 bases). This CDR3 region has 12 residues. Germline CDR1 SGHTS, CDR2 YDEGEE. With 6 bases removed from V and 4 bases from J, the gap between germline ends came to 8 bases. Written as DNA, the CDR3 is TGTGCCAGCACCCGGGAGTACAATGAGCAGTTCTTC. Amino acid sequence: CASTREYNEQFF.

In nucleotides, the CDR3 is TGTGCCGCCACGACCGGGACAGGGGCCTACGAGCAGTACTTC. Translation: CAATTGTGAYEQYF. The chain couples TRBV28 to TRBJ2-7; TRBD1 aligns across 10 bases. This CDR3 has 14 residues. Germline CDR1 and CDR2: MDHEN and SYDVKM. The V and J ends lost 11 bases and 2 bases, in that order; junction bases with no gene match: 9.

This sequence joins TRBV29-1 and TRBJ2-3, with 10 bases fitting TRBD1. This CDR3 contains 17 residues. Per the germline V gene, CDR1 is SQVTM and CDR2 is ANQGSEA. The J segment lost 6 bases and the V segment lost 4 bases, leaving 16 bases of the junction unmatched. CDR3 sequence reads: CSVGDLPGQGFHDTQYF. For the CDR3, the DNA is TGCAGCGTTGGGGACTTACCGGGACAGGGGTTTCATGATACGCAGTATTTT.

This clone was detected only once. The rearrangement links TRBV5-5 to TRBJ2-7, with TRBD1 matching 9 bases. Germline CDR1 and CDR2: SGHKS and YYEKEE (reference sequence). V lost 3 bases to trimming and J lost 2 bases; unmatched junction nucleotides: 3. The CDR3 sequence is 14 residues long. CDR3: CASSWTGETYEQYF. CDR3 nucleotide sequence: TGTGCCAGCAGCTGGACAGGGGAGACCTACGAGCAGTACTTC.

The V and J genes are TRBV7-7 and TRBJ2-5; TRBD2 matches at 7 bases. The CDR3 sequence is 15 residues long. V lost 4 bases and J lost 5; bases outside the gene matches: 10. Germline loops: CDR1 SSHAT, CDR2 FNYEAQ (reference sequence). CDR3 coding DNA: TGTGCCAGCAGCTCCAATTACGGGGGGTCGGAGACCCAGTACTTC. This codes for CASSSNYGGSETQYF.

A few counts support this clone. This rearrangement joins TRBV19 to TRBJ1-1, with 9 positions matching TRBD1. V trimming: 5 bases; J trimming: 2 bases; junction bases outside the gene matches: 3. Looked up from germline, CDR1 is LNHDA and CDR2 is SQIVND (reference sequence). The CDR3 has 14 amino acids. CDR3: CASSSTGGNTEAFF. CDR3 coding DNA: TGTGCCAGTAGTTCTACAGGGGGCAACACTGAAGCTTTCTTT.

CDR3 sequence reads: CAISGRSRGTDTQYF. CDR3 DNA: TGTGCCATCAGTGGGAGATCTAGAGGCACAGATACGCAGTATTTT. J is TRBJ2-3 and V is TRBV10-3; D gene uncertain. CDR1 ENHRY and CDR2 SYGVKD come from the germline V gene. Trimming shortened V by 4 bases and J by 1 base, and 12 bases separated the two germline ends. This CDR3 comprises 15 residues.

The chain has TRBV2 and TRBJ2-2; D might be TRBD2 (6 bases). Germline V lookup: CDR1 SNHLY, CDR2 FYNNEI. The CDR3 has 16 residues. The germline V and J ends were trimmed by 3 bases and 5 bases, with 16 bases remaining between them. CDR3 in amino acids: CASSDQWAGKTGELFF. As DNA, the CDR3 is TGTGCCAGCAGTGACCAGTGGGCGGGGAAGACCGGGGAGCTGTTTTTT.

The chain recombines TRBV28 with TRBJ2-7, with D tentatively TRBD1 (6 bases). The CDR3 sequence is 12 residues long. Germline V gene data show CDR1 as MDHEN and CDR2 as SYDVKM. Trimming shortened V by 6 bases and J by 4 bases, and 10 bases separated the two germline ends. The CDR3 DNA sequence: TGTGCCAGCAGAAGGGGGACGTACGAGCAGTACTTC. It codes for CASRRGTYEQYF. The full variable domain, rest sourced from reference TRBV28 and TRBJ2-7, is DVKVTQSSRYLVKRTGEKVFLECVQDMDHENMFWYRQDPGLGLRLIYFSYDVKMKEKGDIPEGYSVSREKKERFSLILESASTNQTSMYLCASRRGTYEQYFGPGTRLTVT.

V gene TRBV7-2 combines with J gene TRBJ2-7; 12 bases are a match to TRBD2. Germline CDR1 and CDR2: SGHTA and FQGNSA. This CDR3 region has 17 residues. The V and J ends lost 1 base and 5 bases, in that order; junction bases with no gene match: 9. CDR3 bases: TGTGCCAGCAGCTTAGTAGGTCTAGCGGGGGGGTATAACGAGCAGTACTTC. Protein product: CASSLVGLAGGYNEQYF.

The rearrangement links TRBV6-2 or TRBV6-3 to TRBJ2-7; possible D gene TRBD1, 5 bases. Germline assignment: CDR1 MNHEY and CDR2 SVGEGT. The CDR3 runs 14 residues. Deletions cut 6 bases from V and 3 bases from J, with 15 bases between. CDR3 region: CASSKGSGNYEQYF. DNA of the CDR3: TGTGCCAGCAGCAAGGGGTCAGGGAACTACGAGCAGTACTTC.

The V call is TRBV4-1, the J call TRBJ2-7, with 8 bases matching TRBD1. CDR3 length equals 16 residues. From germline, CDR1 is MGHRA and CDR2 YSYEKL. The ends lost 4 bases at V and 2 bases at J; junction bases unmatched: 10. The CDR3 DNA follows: TGCGCCAGCAGCCCCCCCACCAGGACAGGGCCCTACGAGCAGTACTTC. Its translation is CASSPPTRTGPYEQYF.

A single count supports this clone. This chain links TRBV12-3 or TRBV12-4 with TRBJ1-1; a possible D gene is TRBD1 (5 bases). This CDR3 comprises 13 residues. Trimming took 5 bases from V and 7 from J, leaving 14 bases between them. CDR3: CASSQNTGLEAFF. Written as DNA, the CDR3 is TGTGCCAGCAGTCAAAACACGGGACTTGAAGCTTTCTTT.

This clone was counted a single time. In DNA form, the CDR3 reads TGTGCCAGCAGGTCGGGGACAGGGATCGGAACGGCTTTCTTT. This sequence encodes CASRSGTGIGTAFF. The genes are TRBV2 and TRBJ1-1; TRBD1 matches 9 bases. In germline, CDR1 is SNHLY, CDR2 FYNNEI. The CDR3 sequence is 14 residues long. The V and J ends lost 6 bases and 11 bases, in that order; junction bases with no gene match: 13.

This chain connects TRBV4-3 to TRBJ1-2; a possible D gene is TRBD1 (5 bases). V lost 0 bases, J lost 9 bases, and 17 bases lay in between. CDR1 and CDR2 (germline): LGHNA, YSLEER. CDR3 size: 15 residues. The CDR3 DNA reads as TGCGCCAGCAGCCAAGATCTAAGGGGCCCCAGTCGCTACACCTTC. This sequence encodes CASSQDLRGPSRYTF.